This entry features one T cell receptor beta chain sequence. What this receptor recognizes is not known. No qualities accompany the bases; no much larger clone lies one base away. This sample was included in a study of blood T cell repertoires in COVID-19 (dated by TCRdb to the early 2020s). Some background on the complete study: Collaborator samples came from the United States, Italy and Spain and covered acute and convalescent phases of COVID-19. The prospective study material was composed of cDNA or gDNA derived from T cells, B-cell-depleted T cells, or PBMCs. Subjects who had been exposed to COVID-19, were actively infected with it, or had recovered from it provided the deeply sampled blood TCRbeta repertoires that made up the dataset. A freely available public database, intended as a resource for researchers studying the immune response to SARS-CoV-2, is where the repertoires were released. The samples were drawn from two sources: the first 160 participants of the ongoing ImmuneRACE study, and some 1,300 subjects contributed by 6 global collaborators. Nearly every sample came with metadata listing a de-identified subject ID, COVID-19 status, age in years and sex. Where HLA class I and class II types were available, the types were taken from metadata supplied by the sample provider, not from assay-based typing.

What the work shows at the level of the full study, not this receptor alone: How much clinical and demographic metadata was included differed by source and by participant, and the metadata was provided uncurated.

The immunoSEQ Assay, a bias-controlled multiplex PCR, was used to amplify TCRbeta CDR3 regions from genomic DNA. The authors' pipeline ran thus. The number of nucleated cells in each sample was estimated by amplification of reference gene primers within the assay. To quantify the absolute abundance of each unique TCRbeta CDR3 rearrangement, sequence reads were collapsed and filtered. For each sample, productive Simpson clonality was calculated as the square root of Simpson's diversity index over productive rearrangements. Held by TCRdb, this immuneACCESS table contains in-frame sequences only and omits some clones. Under half of the omission traces to an unresolved V gene where checked; the cause of the rest is unknown. V and J calls and clone size are copied from that table; D and trimming were computed from the DNA. The sample table contains 100,000 to 150,000 clones; only one count was recorded for around 89% of them. More than 15% of the sample lies in the top ten.

For CDR1 and CDR2, the germline V gene (reference sequence) lists GTSNPN and SVGIG. Clipping removes 1 base from V and 5 bases from J, with 11 as the unmatched junction base count. The CDR3 sequence holds 15 residues, the cysteine and phenylalanine included. Just the 45-base CDR3 DNA is kept, in frame starting at base 1. Each collaborating institution followed its own protocols to collect whole blood in K2EDTA tubes. Collaborator samples were shipped for TCRbeta analysis as frozen whole blood, isolated PBMCs, or DNA extracted from either sample type. The sequence was collected from a man aged 50 or older with active or convalescent COVID-19. The material sequenced was peripheral blood. The chain is made from TRBV30 and TRBJ2-7, with 7 bases aligning to TRBD2. The nucleotide sequence is TGTGCCTGGAGTGCCCTGACTAGCTCTAAGGACGAGCAGTACTTC. This translates into CAWSALTSSKDEQYF.